A selection of T cell receptor beta chains follows, all from one sample in a study of identical twins. Each CDR3 protein is one row after TCRdb ran MiXCR on the 5' RACE reads. The table lists hundreds of thousands of distinct CDR3 sequences, 15% to 20% of them singletons. The same sample was also studied in work on T cells expressing NK-cell markers.

Sequencing was performed on PBMCs. The receptors here all came from a woman between 18 and 30 years old in good health. Both conserved end residues are part of each CDR3. D genes are given only for firm matches. Rows give clone size only sometimes, using once, few, many, or a class for an expanded clone.

TRBV10-3	NA	few	TRBJ2-7	CAISEQADPLYEQYF	TGTGCCATCAGTGAACAGGCCGACCCCCTCTACGAGCAGTACTTC
TRBV20-1	NA	NA	TRBJ2-3	CSARGGSGQYF	TGCAGTGCTAGAGGAGGTAGCGGGCAGTATTTT
TRBV20-1	NA	many	TRBJ1-2	CSGTDSPNYGYTF	TGCAGTGGGACCGATTCCCCCAACTATGGCTACACCTTC
TRBV25-1	NA	NA	TRBJ2-5	CASSFGVWEETQYF	TGTGCCAGCAGTTTCGGGGTCTGGGAAGAGACCCAGTACTTC
TRBV27	NA	few	TRBJ2-7	CASSFTTSSYEQYF	TGTGCCAGCAGTTTCACGACATCGTCCTACGAGCAGTACTTC
TRBV10-3	TRBD2	NA	TRBJ2-3	CAINSRTSGGAGTDTQYF	TGTGCCATCAATTCGAGGACTAGCGGGGGGGCAGGCACAGATACGCAGTATTTT
TRBV28	TRBD1	few	TRBJ1-2	CASLAGQGNGYTF	TGTGCCAGTTTAGCAGGACAGGGGAATGGCTACACCTTC
TRBV6-1	NA	few	TRBJ1-2	CASRPPWGDGYTF	TGTGCCAGCAGACCTCCCTGGGGGGATGGCTACACCTTC
TRBV5-6	NA	NA	TRBJ1-4	CASSLGTSNEKLFF	TGTGCCAGCAGCTTGGGAACCAGTAATGAAAAACTGTTTTTT
TRBV5-1	NA	few	TRBJ2-5	CASTPRGHQETQYF	TGCGCCAGCACTCCAAGGGGACATCAAGAGACCCAGTACTTC
TRBV18	NA	NA	TRBJ2-1	CASSPGSPNYNEQFF	TGTGCCAGCTCACCGGGGTCCCCCAACTACAATGAGCAGTTCTTC
TRBV5-6	NA	NA	TRBJ1-4	CASSLSGGTNEKLFF	TGTGCCAGCAGCTTGAGCGGGGGAACTAATGAAAAACTGTTTTTT
TRBV21-1	NA	few	TRBJ2-4	CASSRGRQSGAKNIQYF	TGTGCCAGCAGCAGGGGACGACAGTCGGGGGCCAAAAACATTCAGTACTTC
TRBV7-9	TRBD1	few	TRBJ1-2	CASSLGQGSNYGYTF	TGTGCCAGCAGCTTAGGACAGGGGTCTAACTATGGCTACACCTTC
TRBV12-3/TRBV12-4	NA	NA	TRBJ1-4	CASSLTGRAGEKLFF	TGTGCCAGCAGCCTAACCGGGAGGGCGGGAGAAAAACTGTTTTTT
TRBV3-1	NA	NA	TRBJ1-3	CASSQDVRNTIYF	TGTGCCAGCAGCCAAGATGTTAGAAACACCATATATTTT
TRBV6-5	NA	NA	TRBJ1-1	CASSYQLQAFF	TGTGCCAGCAGTTACCAACTTCAAGCTTTCTTT
TRBV5-1	TRBD1	NA	TRBJ2-7	CASSFGTGPSYEQYF	TGCGCCAGCAGCTTCGGGACAGGTCCCTCCTACGAGCAGTACTTC
TRBV2	TRBD2	NA	TRBJ2-5	CASSGDPRLAPQETQYF	TGTGCCAGCAGTGGCGATCCCAGACTAGCTCCACAAGAGACCCAGTACTTC
TRBV10-3	TRBD2	NA	TRBJ2-1	CAINAAGAPYNEQFF	TGTGCCATCAATGCAGCGGGAGCCCCCTACAATGAGCAGTTCTTC
TRBV10-3	TRBD1	NA	TRBJ2-3	CAIRRQGATDTQYF	TGTGCCATCAGACGACAGGGGGCGACAGATACGCAGTATTTT
TRBV7-8	NA	NA	TRBJ2-3	CASSLERTGNTQYF	TGTGCCAGCAGCTTGGAGCGGACTGGAAATACGCAGTATTTT
TRBV20-1	TRBD2	few	TRBJ2-3	CSARKVERGFTDTQYF	TGCAGTGCTAGGAAGGTCGAGCGGGGTTTCACAGATACGCAGTATTTT
TRBV20-1	TRBD2	NA	TRBJ2-1	CSARRRGSGGTYNEQFF	TGCAGTGCCCGGAGGAGAGGCAGCGGGGGGACTTACAATGAGCAGTTCTTC
TRBV5-1	TRBD1	NA	TRBJ2-3	CASSAQGARDVDTQYF	TGCGCCAGCAGCGCACAGGGGGCGCGAGATGTAGATACGCAGTATTTT
TRBV20-1	NA	NA	TRBJ2-1	CSASGGVNEQFF	TGCAGTGCTAGCGGCGGAGTCAATGAGCAGTTCTTC
TRBV6-5	TRBD2	NA	TRBJ2-4	CASSYRLNSGGRFIQYF	TGTGCCAGCAGTTACCGCCTCAATAGCGGGGGGCGGTTCATTCAGTACTTC
TRBV5-1	TRBD2	NA	TRBJ2-6	CASSSGGVSGANVLTF	TGCGCCAGCAGCTCGGGGGGAGTTTCCGGGGCCAACGTCCTGACTTTC
TRBV6-1	TRBD1	few	TRBJ1-1	CASVAGGMNTEAFF	TGTGCCAGCGTGGCAGGGGGCATGAACACTGAAGCTTTCTTT
TRBV9	NA	few	TRBJ2-7	CASSVGFSNYEQYF	TGTGCCAGCAGCGTAGGGTTTTCTAACTACGAGCAGTACTTC
TRBV12-3/TRBV12-4	TRBD1	NA	TRBJ2-7	CASSRDRGPLYEQYF	TGTGCCAGCAGCCGCGACAGGGGGCCCCTCTACGAGCAGTACTTC
TRBV4-1	TRBD2	NA	TRBJ2-1	CASSQASGSLHEQFF	TGCGCCAGCAGCCAAGCCAGCGGGAGTTTGCATGAGCAGTTCTTC
TRBV12-3/TRBV12-4	TRBD1	NA	TRBJ1-2	CASSFSYRGSGGYTF	TGTGCCAGCAGCTTCAGTTACAGGGGGAGCGGTGGCTACACCTTC
TRBV20-1	NA	NA	TRBJ1-5	CSARPGKSNQPQHF	TGCAGTGCTAGGCCGGGGAAGAGCAATCAGCCCCAGCATTTT
TRBV11-2	NA	NA	TRBJ1-6	CASSGRAVNSPLHF	TGTGCCAGCAGCGGTCGGGCAGTTAATTCACCCCTCCACTTT
TRBV5-1	TRBD1	NA	TRBJ2-7	CASSPGQGAGEQYF	TGCGCCAGCAGCCCCGGACAGGGGGCTGGTGAGCAGTACTTC
TRBV12-3/TRBV12-4	NA	few	TRBJ1-4	CASSSPKEMFF	TGTGCCAGCAGTTCTCCTAAAGAGATGTTTTTT
TRBV12-3/TRBV12-4	NA	NA	TRBJ2-1	CASSLKGVRQFF	TGTGCCAGCAGTTTAAAGGGCGTAAGGCAGTTCTTC
TRBV7-9	TRBD1	few	TRBJ2-7	CASSLTGVGHYEQYF	TGTGCCAGCAGCTTGACAGGGGTGGGGCACTACGAGCAGTACTTC
TRBV7-9	TRBD1	few	TRBJ1-2	CASSYWTGANYGYTF	TGTGCCAGCAGCTACTGGACAGGGGCGAACTATGGCTACACCTTC
TRBV5-6	TRBD2	few	TRBJ2-1	CASSRRRGGSYNEQFF	TGTGCCAGCAGCCGTCGGCGGGGGGGATCCTACAATGAGCAGTTCTTC
TRBV15	TRBD2	NA	TRBJ2-4	CATSPGREGLGNIQYF	TGTGCCACCAGCCCCGGGCGGGAGGGATTGGGAAACATTCAGTACTTC
TRBV5-5	TRBD1	few	TRBJ2-5	CASRPTGGAETQYF	TGTGCCAGCAGACCCACAGGGGGCGCGGAGACCCAGTACTTC
TRBV12-3/TRBV12-4	NA	NA	TRBJ2-1	CASREGGKQFF	TGTGCCAGCAGGGAGGGGGGGAAGCAGTTCTTC
TRBV29-1	NA	NA	TRBJ2-1	CSDRESSYNEQFF	TGCAGCGATAGGGAGAGCTCCTACAATGAGCAGTTCTTC
TRBV7-8	NA	NA	TRBJ1-2	CASSLDPGVYGYTF	TGTGCCAGCAGCTTAGATCCAGGGGTCTATGGCTACACCTTC
TRBV20-1	NA	few	TRBJ2-2	CSARFARGNTGELFF	TGCAGTGCTAGATTCGCCAGGGGGAACACCGGGGAGCTGTTTTTT
TRBV2	NA	NA	TRBJ2-3	CASKRAADTQYF	TGTGCCAGCAAGAGGGCAGCAGATACGCAGTATTTT
TRBV5-1	NA	NA	TRBJ2-1	CASSGAGYNEQFF	TGCGCCAGCAGTGGGGCCGGCTACAATGAGCAGTTCTTC
TRBV7-2	TRBD1	few	TRBJ1-4	CASTEVRGVNEKLFF	TGTGCCAGCACCGAAGTCAGGGGGGTCAATGAAAAACTGTTTTTT
TRBV7-9	TRBD2	NA	TRBJ2-1	CASSGDWREREQFF	TGTGCCAGCAGCGGGGATTGGCGGGAGCGGGAGCAGTTCTTC
TRBV7-9	NA	NA	TRBJ2-1	CASSLALVGNEQFF	TGTGCCAGCAGCTTAGCGCTAGTGGGAAATGAGCAGTTCTTC
TRBV5-1	NA	NA	TRBJ2-7	CASRIVNEQYF	TGCGCCAGCAGAATAGTAAACGAGCAGTACTTC
TRBV5-1	NA	few	TRBJ1-2	CASSLVTQGNYGYTF	TGCGCCAGCAGCTTGGTGACCCAGGGGAACTATGGCTACACCTTC